These T cell receptor beta chains were read from a single sample in a study of tumor-infiltrating lymphocytes in oesophageal squamous cell carcinoma. TCRdb used MiXCR to reprocess the PCR reads, holding one entry per CDR3 protein. The sample carries 20,000 to 25,000 distinct CDR3 sequences, 38% recorded once. Sequenced: esophageal tumor tissue. The receptors stem from a male donor with esophageal squamous cell carcinoma. Each CDR3 is given with its conserved first and last residue. A D gene is named only where the DNA matches it firmly. Some rows have no size entry. The others give once, few or many, or a class for an expanded clone.

clone_size: NA; j_call: TRBJ1-3; v_call: TRBV9; d_call: NA; cdr3_nt: TGTGCCAGCAGCGGGACCGGTGGACAAAGCTCTGGAAACACCATATATTTT; cdr3_aa: CASSGTGGQSSGNTIYF
clone_size: NA; j_call: TRBJ1-5; v_call: TRBV7-2; d_call: NA; cdr3_nt: TGTGCCAGCAGCTTAGGGGGGAAAGGCAATCAGCCCCAGCATTTT; cdr3_aa: CASSLGGKGNQPQHF
clone_size: NA; j_call: TRBJ2-5; v_call: TRBV7-3; d_call: TRBD1; cdr3_nt: TGTGCCAGCTACCTCCGGGACAGGGTTACCCAAGAGACCCAGTACTTC; cdr3_aa: CASYLRDRVTQETQYF
clone_size: many; j_call: TRBJ2-7; v_call: TRBV11-3; d_call: NA; cdr3_nt: TGTGCCAGCAGCTTAGAAGGGAGCTCCTACGAGCAGTACTTC; cdr3_aa: CASSLEGSSYEQYF
clone_size: few; j_call: TRBJ2-7; v_call: TRBV12-3/TRBV12-4; d_call: TRBD1; cdr3_nt: TGTGCCAGCAGCTTAGGACAGGGCAGCGAGCAGTACTTC; cdr3_aa: CASSLGQGSEQYF
clone_size: NA; j_call: TRBJ2-1; v_call: TRBV10-2; d_call: TRBD2; cdr3_nt: TGCGCCAGCAGTGTGGTAGCGGGATTCTACAATGAGCAGTTCTTC; cdr3_aa: CASSVVAGFYNEQFF
clone_size: many; j_call: TRBJ1-5; v_call: TRBV6-1; d_call: NA; cdr3_nt: TGTGCCAGCAGTGTCGGGGGCGGCAATCAGCCCCAGCATTTT; cdr3_aa: CASSVGGGNQPQHF
clone_size: many; j_call: TRBJ2-1; v_call: TRBV10-2; d_call: NA; cdr3_nt: TGCGCCAGCAGTGTTGAGGGCAACCAGTTCTTC; cdr3_aa: CASSVEGNQFF
clone_size: NA; j_call: TRBJ2-7; v_call: TRBV7-2; d_call: NA; cdr3_nt: TGTGCCAGCAGCCGCGGTGGCGGGGTGAGAGAGCAGTACTTC; cdr3_aa: CASSRGGGVREQYF
clone_size: NA; j_call: TRBJ2-1; v_call: TRBV11-2; d_call: NA; cdr3_nt: TGTGCCAGCAGCTTAGTTCCAGGGAGTGATTCACCCCTCCACTTC; cdr3_aa: CASSLVPGSDSPLHF
clone_size: NA; j_call: TRBJ2-1; v_call: TRBV12-5; d_call: TRBD2; cdr3_nt: TGTGCTAGTGGTTTGGTGTCCATACTAGCGGGATTCCACAATGAGCAGTTCTTC; cdr3_aa: CASGLVSILAGFHNEQFF
clone_size: NA; j_call: TRBJ2-7; v_call: TRBV3-1; d_call: NA; cdr3_nt: TGTGCCAGCAGCCAAGGGTACAGGTACGAGCAGTACTTC; cdr3_aa: CASSQGYRYEQYF
clone_size: NA; j_call: TRBJ2-1; v_call: TRBV7-2; d_call: TRBD1; cdr3_nt: TGTGCCAGCAGCTTAGGGGAAGGGACAGCTCAGTTCTTC; cdr3_aa: CASSLGEGTAQFF
clone_size: NA; j_call: TRBJ2-1; v_call: TRBV11-3; d_call: NA; cdr3_nt: TGTGCCAGCAGCCCATCAGCCGTGGTAAATGAGCAGTTCTTC; cdr3_aa: CASSPSAVVNEQFF
clone_size: NA; j_call: TRBJ2-4; v_call: TRBV6-6; d_call: TRBD2; cdr3_nt: TGTGCCAGCAGTTACAGCGGGGTGGAAAACATTCAGTACTTC; cdr3_aa: CASSYSGVENIQYF
clone_size: NA; j_call: TRBJ1-2; v_call: TRBV11-2; d_call: NA; cdr3_nt: TGTGCCAGCAGCTTAGAAGGAAGTCGAGGCGGCTATGGCTACACCTTC; cdr3_aa: CASSLEGSRGGYGYTF
clone_size: many; j_call: TRBJ1-2; v_call: TRBV28; d_call: TRBD1; cdr3_nt: TGTGCCAGCAGTTTAGGGCAGGGGGCGTTGGGCTACACCTTC; cdr3_aa: CASSLGQGALGYTF
clone_size: NA; j_call: TRBJ1-5; v_call: TRBV6-1; d_call: NA; cdr3_nt: TGTGCCAGCAGTGAAATAGCCGGTGGGGCCAGGCAGCCCCAGCATTTT; cdr3_aa: CASSEIAGGARQPQHF
clone_size: many; j_call: TRBJ2-6; v_call: TRBV6-1; d_call: NA; cdr3_nt: TGTGCCAGCAGTCCCCCCCTGACAGTGGCCAACGTCCTGACTTTC; cdr3_aa: CASSPPLTVANVLTF
clone_size: NA; j_call: TRBJ2-3; v_call: TRBV30; d_call: NA; cdr3_nt: TGTGCCTGGAGTCATGGGGGTGTGGGAGATACGCAGTATTTT; cdr3_aa: CAWSHGGVGDTQYF
clone_size: many; j_call: TRBJ2-5; v_call: TRBV25-1; d_call: TRBD2; cdr3_nt: TGTGCCAGCAGTGAATCCGGGAGGGCGGAGACCCAGTACTTC; cdr3_aa: CASSESGRAETQYF
clone_size: many; j_call: TRBJ1-4; v_call: TRBV28; d_call: NA; cdr3_nt: TGTGCCAGCTCGATGCCGACAACTAATGAAAAACTGTTTTTT; cdr3_aa: CASSMPTTNEKLFF
clone_size: NA; j_call: TRBJ1-5; v_call: TRBV7-9; d_call: NA; cdr3_nt: TGTGCCAGCGCTACTTCTAAGGGGGGCAGGGAGGATCAGCCCCAGCATTTT; cdr3_aa: CASATSKGGREDQPQHF
clone_size: medium-sized; j_call: TRBJ2-7; v_call: TRBV12-3/TRBV12-4; d_call: TRBD2; cdr3_nt: TGTGCCAGCAGTAGGGAACGGGAGGGCCCCTACGAGCAGTACTTC; cdr3_aa: CASSREREGPYEQYF
clone_size: NA; j_call: TRBJ1-5; v_call: TRBV9; d_call: NA; cdr3_nt: TGTGCCAGCAGCGGGACAGCCATCAATCAGCCCCAGCATTTT; cdr3_aa: CASSGTAINQPQHF
clone_size: NA; j_call: TRBJ1-1; v_call: TRBV7-6; d_call: NA; cdr3_nt: TGTGCTAGCAGCTTAGCGGATCGGGACAAGGCGAACACTGAAGCTTTCTTT; cdr3_aa: CASSLADRDKANTEAFF
clone_size: many; j_call: TRBJ2-5; v_call: TRBV6-1; d_call: NA; cdr3_nt: TGTGCCAGCAGTTATTGGGAGACCCAGTACTTC; cdr3_aa: CASSYWETQYF
clone_size: many; j_call: TRBJ2-5; v_call: TRBV4-1; d_call: NA; cdr3_nt: TGCGCCAGCAGCCAAAAGGGGGGGGAGACCCAGTACTTC; cdr3_aa: CASSQKGGETQYF
clone_size: many; j_call: TRBJ2-1; v_call: TRBV5-1; d_call: NA; cdr3_nt: TGCGCCAGCAGCGTGGACTTCTACAATGAGCAGTTCTTC; cdr3_aa: CASSVDFYNEQFF
clone_size: medium-sized; j_call: TRBJ2-5; v_call: TRBV12-3/TRBV12-4; d_call: NA; cdr3_nt: TGTGCCAGCAGTTTACTGGGATCTCAAGAGACCCAGTACTTC; cdr3_aa: CASSLLGSQETQYF
clone_size: NA; j_call: TRBJ2-3; v_call: TRBV7-6; d_call: NA; cdr3_nt: TGTGCCAGCAGCCCGCTAGCGCTAGTGGCAGATACGCAGTATTTT; cdr3_aa: CASSPLALVADTQYF
clone_size: NA; j_call: TRBJ2-5; v_call: TRBV7-9; d_call: NA; cdr3_nt: TGTGCCAGCAGCTTCAGCCGGGAGCAGTACTTC; cdr3_aa: CASSFSREQYF
clone_size: NA; j_call: TRBJ2-5; v_call: TRBV7-8; d_call: TRBD2; cdr3_nt: TGTGCCAGCAGCTTAAGGTCTAGCGGGAGGGCCTGGGAGACCCAGTACTTC; cdr3_aa: CASSLRSSGRAWETQYF
clone_size: many; j_call: TRBJ2-1; v_call: TRBV5-6; d_call: TRBD1; cdr3_nt: TGTGCCAGCAGCTTACAGGGGGAGAGCTCCTACAATGAGCAGTTCTTC; cdr3_aa: CASSLQGESSYNEQFF
clone_size: many; j_call: TRBJ1-1; v_call: TRBV28; d_call: NA; cdr3_nt: TGTGCCAGCAACCTCCTCCGTGGCAGAACCAACACTGAAGCTTTCTTT; cdr3_aa: CASNLLRGRTNTEAFF